The 21 T cell receptor beta chains reported below all come from one sample, sequenced in a study of blood T cell repertoires in COVID-19. TCRdb's table, derived via immunoSEQ multiplex PCR, lists solely in-frame clones and lacks some. In the table there are approximately 300,000 clones, more than 65% of which are singletons. Specimen: peripheral blood. The receptor source for this set is a person aged 70 to 79 with COVID-19, enrolled during active disease.

V gene TRBV28 combines with J gene TRBJ2-7, with D maybe TRBD1 (7 bases). This CDR3 region has 14 residues. V was shortened by 7 bases and J by 3 bases, with 16 bases between the two germline ends. The germline V gene encodes CDR1 MDHEN and CDR2 SYDVKM. Written as DNA, the CDR3 is TGTGCCAGCAACCCAGGGGGACTCCTCTACGAGCAGTACTTC. It yields the protein CASNPGGLLYEQYF.

The J gene is TRBJ2-3, the V gene TRBV2; a weak D match, TRBD2 (6 bases). Germline loops: CDR1 SNHLY, CDR2 FYNNEI. The CDR3 covers 19 residues. Trimming cost V 0 bases and J 0 bases, with 19 bases left between them. The CDR3 protein is CASSEALSYSGTSTDTQYF. The CDR3 nucleotides are TGTGCCAGCAGTGAAGCACTATCGTATAGCGGTACTAGCACAGATACGCAGTATTTT.

The chain recombines TRBV14 with TRBJ2-1; 7 bases align to TRBD2. The J segment lost 0 bases and the V segment lost 2 bases, leaving 19 bases of the junction unmatched. The CDR3 sequence is 21 residues long. The germline CDR1 and CDR2 sequences are SGHDN and FVKESK. The CDR3 DNA follows: TGTGCCAGCAGCCAAAATGAACGGCGGCTAACTAGCGCCCTCTCCTACAATGAGCAGTTCTTC. Residues: CASSQNERRLTSALSYNEQFF.

The chain couples TRBV7-2 to TRBJ2-7, with 9 bases matching TRBD2. The CDR3 contains 15 residues. Germline CDR1 reads SGHTA; CDR2 reads FQGNSA. With V trimmed by 0 bases and J by 5 bases, 5 bases remained unmatched. CDR3 sequence: CASSLALAGSHEQYF. The CDR3 DNA is TGTGCCAGCAGCTTAGCCCTAGCGGGGAGCCACGAGCAGTACTTC.

This clone was detected a few times. The chain has TRBV7-6 and TRBJ2-7, with 13 bases that match TRBD2. V lost 5 bases and J lost 0; bases outside the gene matches: 13. Per the germline V gene, CDR1 is SGHVS and CDR2 is FNYEAQ. This CDR3 has 19 amino acids. The CDR3, as DNA: TGTGCCAGCAGCGCGGGGACTAGCGGGGTGCCCCAGAGCTCCTACGAGCAGTACTTC. This translates into CASSAGTSGVPQSSYEQYF.

The chain joins TRBV24-1 to TRBJ2-3; 7 bases are a match to TRBD1. This CDR3 spans 16 amino acids. The V segment lost 3 bases and the J segment 2 bases; nucleotides outside the gene matches: 7. Germline V lookup: CDR1 KGHDR, CDR2 SFDVKD. The CDR3 coding sequence is TGTGCCACCAGTGATAGGCAGGGGGATTCCACAGATACGCAGTATTTT. This gives the protein CATSDRQGDSTDTQYF.

In this sample, this clone turned up once. The chain has TRBV19 and TRBJ1-2; no firm D call. Trimming removed 4 bases at V and 4 bases at J, with 7 bases between. CDR3 length equals 12 residues. From germline, CDR1 is LNHDA and CDR2 SQIVND (reference sequence). The CDR3 sequence is CASSRASYGYTF. CDR3 sequence (DNA): TGTGCCAGTAGTAGGGCGTCCTATGGCTACACCTTC.

The chain carries TRBV14 and TRBJ2-1, with 13 bases matching TRBD2. The V gene's germline CDR1 is SGHDN and CDR2 FVKESK. Germline trimming cut 4 bases from V and 4 bases from J; bases unmatched to any gene: 1. The CDR3 spans 15 residues. The CDR3 is CASSRTSGGYNEQFF. DNA for the CDR3: TGTGCCAGCAGCCGGACTAGCGGGGGTTACAATGAGCAGTTCTTC.

The chain is built from TRBV11-2 and TRBJ2-1; 16 bases align to TRBD2. This CDR3 has 18 residues. Germline V gives CDR1 SGHAT, CDR2 FQNNGV. Germline trimming cut 3 bases from V and 9 bases from J; bases unmatched to any gene: 11. The CDR3 loop is CASSLGTSGRVGASEQFF. CDR3 in DNA: TGTGCCAGCAGCTTGGGGACTAGCGGGAGGGTCGGGGCGAGTGAGCAGTTCTTC.

Only one count was recorded for this clone. DNA of the CDR3: TGTGCTAGCTCAGGACAGGGGGAGAACTATGGCTACACCTTC. Translation gives CASSGQGENYGYTF. The chain links TRBV12-5 to TRBJ1-2, with 10 nucleotides matching TRBD1. V was clipped by 9 bases and J by 2 bases; unmatched bases: 6. Per germline, CDR1 LGHNT and CDR2 FRNRAP. The CDR3 runs to 14 residues. The full variable domain, rest sourced from reference TRBV12-5 and TRBJ1-2, is DARVTQTPRHKVTEMGQEVTMRCQPILGHNTVFWYRQTMMQGLELLAYFRNRAPLDDSGMPKDRFSAEMPDATLATLKIQPSEPRDSAVYFCASSGQGENYGYTFGSGTRLTVV.

The rearrangement uses TRBV27 and TRBJ1-2; 8 bases match TRBD1. The length of the CDR3 is 14 residues. Unmatched junction bases numbered 9, after V lost 5 bases and J lost 7 bases. Germline CDR1 reads MNHEY; CDR2 reads SMNVEV (reference sequence). In DNA form, the CDR3 reads TGTGCCAGCAGTACAACCGGGACAGGTAGTGGCTACACCTTC. This sequence encodes CASSTTGTGSGYTF.

This sequence joins TRBV30 and TRBJ2-2; D perhaps matches TRBD1 (5 bases). CDR1 and CDR2 from the germline V gene are GTSNPN and SVGIG (reference sequence). Trimming pared 0 bases from V and 2 bases from J, leaving 7 bases between. CDR3 size: 14 residues. In DNA, the CDR3 is TGTGCCTGGAGTGTGACAGCAAACACCGGGGAGCTGTTTTTT. It yields the protein CAWSVTANTGELFF. Full variable domain (missing parts from reference TRBV30 and TRBJ2-2): SQTIHQWPATLVQPVGSPLSLECTVEGTSNPNLYWYRQAAGRGLQLLFYSVGIGQISSEVPQNLSASRPQDRQFILSSKKLLLSDSGFYLCAWSVTANTGELFFGEGSRLTVL.

The chain links TRBV6-2 or TRBV6-3 to TRBJ1-4; tentative D call: TRBD1 (6 bases). The CDR3 has 14 amino acids. Germline lookup yields CDR1 MNHEY and CDR2 SVGEGT. V lost 2 bases and J lost 4, with 8 bases in between. CDR3 amino acids: CASSYGQLNEKLFF. The CDR3 DNA reads as TGTGCCAGCAGTTACGGACAGCTTAATGAAAAACTGTTTTTT.

The chain joins TRBV27 to TRBJ2-7, with 9 bases aligning to TRBD1. This CDR3 has 15 residues. V shed 5 bases and J 1 base; nucleotides not matched to a gene: 6. CDR1 is MNHEY, CDR2 SMNVEV, per germline (reference sequence). The CDR3 loop reads CASSNTGTGSYEQYF. In DNA, the CDR3 is TGTGCCAGCAGTAACACCGGGACAGGGTCCTACGAGCAGTACTTC.

The rearrangement joins TRBV28 to TRBJ1-5, with 7 bases identical to TRBD1. This CDR3 is built from 17 residues. From germline, CDR1 is MDHEN and CDR2 SYDVKM. Germline trimming cut 8 bases from V and 5 bases from J; bases unmatched to any gene: 18. The CDR3 loop is CASSVTWTGLRHQPQHF. In nucleotides, the CDR3 is TGTGCCAGCTCCGTTACATGGACAGGCCTTCGCCATCAGCCCCAGCATTTT.

The gene calls are TRBV7-9 and TRBJ2-5; D perhaps matches TRBD1 (6 bases). The CDR3 contains 12 residues. CDR1 and CDR2 (germline): SEHNR, FQNEAQ (reference sequence). Trimming cost V 5 bases and J 7 bases, with 11 bases left between them. In nucleotides, the CDR3 is TGTGCCAGCAGCGCAGGGGTTAGGACCCAGTACTTC. It encodes CASSAGVRTQYF.

This clone has just a few counts. The chain employs TRBV4-1 and TRBJ1-1; no clear D gene. The V gene lost 4 bases and the J gene lost 5 bases, with 11 bases spanning the gap. The CDR3 spans 13 residues. The V gene's germline CDR1 is MGHRA and CDR2 YSYEKL. Written as DNA, the CDR3 is TGCGCCAGCAGCCGCCAGTTCGAAACTGAAGCTTTCTTT. It yields the protein CASSRQFETEAFF.

V and J are TRBV19 and TRBJ1-4, with D unclear. Germline CDR1 and CDR2: LNHDA and SQIVND (reference sequence). Trimming removed 4 bases at V and 8 bases at J, with 17 bases between. The CDR3 has 15 residues. In DNA, the CDR3 is TGTGCCAGTAGTACCCAGGCGATAGGTGTAGAAAAACTGTTTTTT. Protein: CASSTQAIGVEKLFF.

The rearrangement joins TRBV19 to TRBJ2-5; D perhaps matches TRBD2 (6 bases). The V gene's germline CDR1 is LNHDA and CDR2 SQIVND (reference sequence). The CDR3 length is 16 residues. Trimming took off 3 bases at V and 5 bases at J, with 19 bases between the two ends. This CDR3 is CASSMDGLEGRETQYF. The DNA of the CDR3 is TGTGCCAGTAGTATGGATGGGCTGGAGGGCCGTGAGACCCAGTACTTC. The full variable domain, completed using reference TRBV19 and TRBJ2-5, is DGGITQSPKYLFRKEGQNVTLSCEQNLNHDAMYWYRQDPGQGLRLIYYSQIVNDFQKGDIAEGYSVSREKKESFPLTVTSAQKNPTAFYLCASSMDGLEGRETQYFGPGTRLLVL.

This sequence joins TRBV7-8 and TRBJ1-2, with D hard to call. Germline CDR1 reads SGHVS; CDR2 reads FQNEAQ. Trimming removed 2 bases at V and 3 bases at J, with 13 bases between. The CDR3 has 15 amino acids. The CDR3 is CASSLRSPLHYGYTF. CDR3 coding DNA: TGTGCCAGCAGCTTACGGTCCCCCCTCCACTATGGCTACACCTTC.

This clone was observed a handful of times. The chain carries TRBV30 and TRBJ1-1; 12 bases are a match to TRBD1. The CDR3 has 19 residues. J lost 10 bases, V lost 3 bases, and 24 bases had no gene match. Looked up from germline, CDR1 is GTSNPN and CDR2 is SVGIG (reference sequence). CDR3 sequence: CAWRHNSITRGQGAEGAFF. The CDR3 DNA reads as TGTGCCTGGAGGCACAATTCGATCACCCGGGGACAGGGGGCCGAGGGAGCTTTCTTT.